These 25 T cell receptor beta chains came from one sample sequenced in a study of T cells after yellow fever vaccination. TCRdb reanalysed the 5' RACE reads using MiXCR and keeps one entry per CDR3 protein. This table holds about 46,000 distinct CDR3 sequences, about 6.3% found once. The sample consisted of PBMCs, either bulk or a sorted T-cell subset (CD4+, CD8+, memory, or dextramer-sorted; not recorded which), taken 45 days after the yellow fever booster vaccination. The receptors were gathered from a man under 40 who received the YFV17D yellow fever vaccine.

This clonotype came up a few times. The chain couples TRBV6-6 to TRBJ1-1, with D unclear. Trimming removed 1 base from V and 5 bases from J, with 5 bases in between. The CDR3 is 12 residues long. Per germline, CDR1 MNHNY and CDR2 SVGAGI (reference sequence). In DNA form, the CDR3 reads TGTGCCAGCAGTTACTATGGGACTGAAGCTTTCTTT. Encoded protein: CASSYYGTEAFF.

This clonotype has a count of ten or more. This chain connects TRBV10-3 to TRBJ2-7; D call uncertain. The CDR3 totals 11 residues. Germline V gene lookup returns CDR1 ENHRY and CDR2 SYGVKD. Deletions cut 8 bases from V and 3 bases from J, with 8 bases between. The CDR3 sequence is CAIGPYYEQYF. Here the CDR3 DNA reads TGTGCCATCGGGCCGTACTACGAGCAGTACTTC.

The CDR3 DNA follows: TGTGCCAGCAGCCGAGTTGGCGGGAGGGTTGAGCAGTTCTTC. Translating gives CASSRVGGRVEQFF. The rearrangement joins TRBV4-2 to TRBJ2-1; 9 nucleotides agree with TRBD2. This CDR3 has 14 residues. The germline CDR1 and CDR2 sequences are LGHNA and YNFKEQ. V was pared by 4 bases and J by 9 bases, with 7 bases of the junction left unmatched.

As regards this clonotype: The germline gene is not matched at one end of the junction; a read error may be the cause. The chain couples TRBV7-7 to TRBJ2-5, with D unclear. Germline-derived CDR1 and CDR2 are SSHAT and FNYEAQ (reference sequence). This CDR3 is 13 amino acids long. In DNA form, the CDR3 reads TGTGTCAGCAGCGAAGACTGGCAAGAGACCCAGTACTTC. Its protein product is CVSSEDWQETQYF.

This clonotype came up many times. The chain recombines TRBV20-1 with TRBJ2-7; D unresolved. This CDR3 is 13 amino acids long. V gave up 0 bases and J gave up 6 bases, with 12 bases separating them. CDR1 and CDR2 (germline): DFQATT, SNEGSKA (reference sequence). Written as DNA, the CDR3 is TGCAGTGCTAGAGACCCCCGGGTCTTCGAGCAGTACTTC. This translates into CSARDPRVFEQYF.

This clonotype was counted a few times. This rearrangement joins TRBV7-6 to TRBJ2-7, with D possibly being TRBD2 (5 bases). The length of the CDR3 is 17 residues. The V gene lost 5 bases and the J gene lost 6 bases, with 26 bases spanning the gap. CDR1 SGHVS and CDR2 FNYEAQ come from the germline V gene. The CDR3 region has the DNA TGTGCCAGCAGCGGAGCGGACGGGGATGGCCCCCACACCGAGCAGTACTTC. This sequence encodes CASSGADGDGPHTEQYF.

V is TRBV7-3 and J is TRBJ2-7; 12 bases match TRBD2. Germline V gene lookup returns CDR1 SGHTA and CDR2 FQGTGA. This CDR3 has 14 residues. The V gene end was trimmed by 4 bases and the J gene end by 6 bases; junction bases not matched to a gene: 4. CDR3 DNA sequence: TGTGCCAGCAGCTGGACTAGCGGGACTGGCGAGCAGTACTTC. Its translation is CASSWTSGTGEQYF.

The chain couples TRBV6-2 or TRBV6-3 to TRBJ2-4; D unclear. CDR1 is MNHEY and CDR2 is SVGEGT in the germline V gene. The CDR3 has 16 amino acids. V gave up 0 bases and J gave up 1 base, with 10 bases separating them. DNA of the CDR3: TGTGCCAGCAGTTACTCCCTCGGCCATGCCAAAAACATTCAGTACTTC. Protein sequence: CASSYSLGHAKNIQYF.

This clonotype has more than one count but fewer than ten. The genes are TRBV18 and TRBJ1-2, with 7 bases identical to TRBD1. This CDR3 spans 15 amino acids. Germline V gene lookup returns CDR1 KGHSH and CDR2 LQKENI. V gave up 5 bases and J gave up 0 bases; unmatched junction bases: 6. In nucleotides, the CDR3 is TGTGCCAGCTCAGCCTGGGACAGCCCTAACTATGGCTACACCTTC. This gives the protein CASSAWDSPNYGYTF.

At least ten counts were recorded for this clonotype. This rearrangement joins TRBV27 to TRBJ1-5, with no clear D. Germline V lookup: CDR1 MNHEY, CDR2 SMNVEV (reference sequence). The CDR3 sequence is 15 residues long. V lost 5 bases and J 3 bases, leaving 14 bases between the germline ends. For the CDR3, the DNA is TGTGCCAGCAGTAAAAGGGCCACCTCCAATCAGCCCCAGCATTTT. Translated, it gives CASSKRATSNQPQHF.

This clonotype was observed at least ten times. This chain joins TRBV6-5 and TRBJ1-1, with D tentatively TRBD1 (5 bases). V dropped 5 bases and J dropped 1 base, with 11 bases sitting between them. This CDR3 comprises 14 residues. CDR1 and CDR2 (germline): MNHEY, SVGAGI. This CDR3 is CASSPQTANTEAFF. The DNA of the CDR3 is TGTGCCAGCAGTCCGCAGACAGCGAACACTGAAGCTTTCTTT.

Many counts were recorded for this clonotype. The chain has TRBV7-9 and TRBJ1-4; maybe TRBD1 (6 bases). CDR1 and CDR2 from the germline V gene are SEHNR and FQNEAQ (reference sequence). The CDR3 totals 13 residues. Trimming removed 5 bases at V and 8 bases at J, with 12 bases between. CDR3 sequence (DNA): TGTGCCAGCAGCACGCCCGGGACAGAAAAACTGTTTTTT. As protein: CASSTPGTEKLFF.

This clonotype appeared many times. As DNA, the CDR3 is TGCGCCAGCAGCTTGGAGGGACTAGCGGGGAAAACCGGGGAGCTGTTTTTT. It is translated as CASSLEGLAGKTGELFF. The chain couples TRBV5-1 to TRBJ2-2; TRBD2 matches 13 bases. Germline V lookup: CDR1 SGHRS, CDR2 YFSETQ. Losses at the gene ends were 0 bases for V and 5 bases for J; bases not matched to a gene: 4. This CDR3 contains 17 residues.

Ten or more counts support this clonotype. The V gene is TRBV5-4, the J gene TRBJ2-3, with D tentatively TRBD2 (6 bases). Germline lookup yields CDR1 SGHNT and CDR2 YYREEE (reference sequence). Deletions cut 4 bases from V and 2 bases from J, with 17 bases between. CDR3 length: 16 residues. The CDR3 region has the DNA TGTGCCAGCAGCCCGGGTGGTAGCGGATCCACAGATACGCAGTATTTT. As protein: CASSPGGSGSTDTQYF.

This clonotype was counted a few times. The chain employs TRBV15 and TRBJ2-6; D is unclear. V lost 0 bases to trimming and J lost 0 bases, with 6 bases between them. Germline lookup yields CDR1 LNHNV and CDR2 YYDKDF (reference sequence). This CDR3 has 16 amino acids. The DNA of the CDR3 is TGTGCCACCAGCAGAGATACTAACTCTGGGGCCAACGTCCTGACTTTC. It codes for CATSRDTNSGANVLTF.

This clonotype was seen at least ten times. This chain joins TRBV5-1 and TRBJ2-1; 12 bases agree with TRBD2. Germline loops: CDR1 SGHRS, CDR2 YFSETQ. The CDR3 has 15 amino acids. The ends lost 4 bases at V and 6 bases at J; junction bases unmatched: 5. CDR3 sequence reads: CASSPTSGRTNEQFF. CDR3 nucleotide sequence: TGCGCCAGCAGCCCGACTAGCGGGAGAACCAATGAGCAGTTCTTC.

The chain carries TRBV10-3 and TRBJ2-7; possibly TRBD1 or TRBD2 for D (6 bases each). Germline V gives CDR1 ENHRY, CDR2 SYGVKD. The CDR3 length is 11 residues. V was clipped by 3 bases and J by 7 bases, with 7 bases between them. CDR3 residues: CAISEGGEQYF. In DNA, the CDR3 is TGTGCCATCAGTGAAGGGGGGGAGCAGTACTTC.

Ten or more counts support this clonotype. The gene calls are TRBV6-5 and TRBJ2-1; unclear D gene. The CDR3 covers 14 residues. Germline CDR1 and CDR2: MNHEY and SVGAGI. Trimming took 0 bases from V and 7 from J, leaving 10 bases between them. CDR3 loop: CASSYSRQINEQFF. The CDR3 DNA reads as TGTGCCAGCAGTTACTCGAGGCAGATAAATGAGCAGTTCTTC.

This clonotype was picked up many times. This rearrangement joins TRBV20-1 to TRBJ1-2, with D possibly matching TRBD1 (5 bases). Germline-derived CDR1 and CDR2 are DFQATT and SNEGSKA (reference sequence). The V gene lost 6 bases and the J gene lost 7 bases, with 21 bases spanning the gap. The CDR3 totals 14 residues. Written as DNA, the CDR3 is TGCAGTGCCGTAGATACCGGGACGGCGTTTGGCTACACCTTC. It encodes CSAVDTGTAFGYTF.

This clonotype was found many times. The J gene is TRBJ2-3, the V gene TRBV7-8; 9 nucleotides match TRBD1. Losses at the gene ends were 4 bases for V and 3 bases for J; bases not matched to a gene: 5. The germline V gene encodes CDR1 SGHVS and CDR2 FQNEAQ. The CDR3 has 15 amino acids. CDR3 sequence: CASSYRDRETDTQYF. CDR3 bases: TGTGCCAGCAGCTACCGGGACAGGGAGACAGATACGCAGTATTTT.

This clonotype showed up just a few times. The chain uses TRBV19 and TRBJ2-1; 8 bases are shared with TRBD1. The germline CDR1 and CDR2 sequences are LNHDA and SQIVND (reference sequence). This CDR3 is built from 15 residues. Trimming took 3 bases from V and 1 from J; bases not matched to a gene: 2. Written as DNA, the CDR3 is TGTGCCAGTAGTATCGACAGGGGATCCTACAATGAGCAGTTCTTC. The encoded protein is CASSIDRGSYNEQFF.

The rearrangement joins TRBV11-2 to TRBJ2-7; D remains ambiguous. V lost 5 bases and J 3 bases, leaving 5 bases between the germline ends. Germline-derived CDR1 and CDR2 are SGHAT and FQNNGV. The CDR3 totals 11 residues. The CDR3 sequence is CASSHFYEQYF. Here the CDR3 DNA reads TGTGCCAGCAGCCACTTCTACGAGCAGTACTTC. The full variable domain, completed using reference TRBV11-2 and TRBJ2-7, is EAGVAQSPRYKIIEKRQSVAFWCNPISGHATLYWYQQILGQGPKLLIQFQNNGVVDDSQLPKDRFSAERLKGVDSTLKIQPAKLEDSAVYLCASSHFYEQYFGPGTRLTVT.

This clonotype has a count of ten or more. In DNA, the CDR3 is TGTGCCACCAGCAGAGATATCGGGGGGAACACTGAAGCTTTCTTT. Amino acids: CATSRDIGGNTEAFF. The V gene is TRBV15, the J gene TRBJ1-1; D is possibly TRBD1 (5 bases). The CDR3 spans 15 residues. V lost 0 bases and J 1 base, leaving 9 bases between the germline ends. CDR1 is LNHNV, CDR2 YYDKDF, per germline (reference sequence).

In this sample, this clonotype turned up many times. The chain employs TRBV7-9 and TRBJ2-7, with D unresolved. The CDR3 sequence is 13 residues long. Trimming removed 3 bases at V and 7 bases at J, with 13 bases between. CDR1 is SEHNR and CDR2 is FQNEAQ in the germline V gene (reference sequence). This chain's CDR3 is CASSFTVGSEQYF. The CDR3 coding sequence is TGTGCCAGCAGCTTCACCGTTGGTTCAGAGCAGTACTTC. Full variable domain (remainder filled in from reference TRBV7-9 and TRBJ2-7): DTGVSQNPRHKITKRGQNVTFRCDPISEHNRLYWYRQTLGQGPEFLTYFQNEAQLEKSRLLSDRFSAERPKGSFSTLEIQRTEQGDSAMYLCASSFTVGSEQYFGPGTRLTVT.

This clonotype occurred many times. The J gene is TRBJ2-3, the V gene TRBV7-2, with 7 bases matching TRBD2. Germline V CDR1 and CDR2: SGHTA, FQGNSA. This CDR3 contains 16 residues. V was clipped by 5 bases and J by 3 bases; unmatched bases: 11. CDR3 residues: CASSAQASSGTDTQYF. CDR3 nucleotides: TGTGCCAGCAGCGCCCAGGCTTCTAGCGGAACAGATACGCAGTATTTT.